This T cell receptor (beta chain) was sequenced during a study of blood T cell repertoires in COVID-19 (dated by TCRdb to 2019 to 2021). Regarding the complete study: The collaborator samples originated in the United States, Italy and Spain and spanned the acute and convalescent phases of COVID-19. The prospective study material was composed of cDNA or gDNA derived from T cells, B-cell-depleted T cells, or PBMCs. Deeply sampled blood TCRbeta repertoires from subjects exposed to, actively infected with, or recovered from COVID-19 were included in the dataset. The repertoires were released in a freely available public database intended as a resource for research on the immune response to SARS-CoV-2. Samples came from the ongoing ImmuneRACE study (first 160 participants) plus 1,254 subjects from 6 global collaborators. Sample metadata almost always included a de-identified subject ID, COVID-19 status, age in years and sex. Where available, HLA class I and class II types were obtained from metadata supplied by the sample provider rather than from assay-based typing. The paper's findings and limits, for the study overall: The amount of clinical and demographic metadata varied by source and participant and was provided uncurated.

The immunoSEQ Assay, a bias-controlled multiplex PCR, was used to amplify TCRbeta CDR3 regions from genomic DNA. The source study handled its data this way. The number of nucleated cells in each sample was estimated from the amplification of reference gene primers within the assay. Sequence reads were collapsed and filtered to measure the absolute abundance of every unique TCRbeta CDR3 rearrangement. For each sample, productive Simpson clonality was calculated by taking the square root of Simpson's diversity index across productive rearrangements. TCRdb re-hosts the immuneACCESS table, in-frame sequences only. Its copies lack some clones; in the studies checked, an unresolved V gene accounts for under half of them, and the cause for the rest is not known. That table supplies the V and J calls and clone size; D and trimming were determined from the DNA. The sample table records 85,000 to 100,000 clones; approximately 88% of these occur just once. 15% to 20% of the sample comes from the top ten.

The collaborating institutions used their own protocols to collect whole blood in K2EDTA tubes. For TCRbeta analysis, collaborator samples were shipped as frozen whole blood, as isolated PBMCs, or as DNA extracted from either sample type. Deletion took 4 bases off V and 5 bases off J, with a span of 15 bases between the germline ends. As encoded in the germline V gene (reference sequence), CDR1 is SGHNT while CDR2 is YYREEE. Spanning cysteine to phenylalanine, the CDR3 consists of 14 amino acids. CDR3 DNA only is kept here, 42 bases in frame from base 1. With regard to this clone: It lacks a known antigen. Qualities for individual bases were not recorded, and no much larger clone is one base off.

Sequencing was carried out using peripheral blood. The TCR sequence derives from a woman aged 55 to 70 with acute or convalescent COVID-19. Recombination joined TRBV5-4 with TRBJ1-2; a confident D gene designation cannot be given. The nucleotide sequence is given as TGTGCCAGCAGCCCCGACATGGCCCAATATGGCTACACCTTC. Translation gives CASSPDMAQYGYTF.